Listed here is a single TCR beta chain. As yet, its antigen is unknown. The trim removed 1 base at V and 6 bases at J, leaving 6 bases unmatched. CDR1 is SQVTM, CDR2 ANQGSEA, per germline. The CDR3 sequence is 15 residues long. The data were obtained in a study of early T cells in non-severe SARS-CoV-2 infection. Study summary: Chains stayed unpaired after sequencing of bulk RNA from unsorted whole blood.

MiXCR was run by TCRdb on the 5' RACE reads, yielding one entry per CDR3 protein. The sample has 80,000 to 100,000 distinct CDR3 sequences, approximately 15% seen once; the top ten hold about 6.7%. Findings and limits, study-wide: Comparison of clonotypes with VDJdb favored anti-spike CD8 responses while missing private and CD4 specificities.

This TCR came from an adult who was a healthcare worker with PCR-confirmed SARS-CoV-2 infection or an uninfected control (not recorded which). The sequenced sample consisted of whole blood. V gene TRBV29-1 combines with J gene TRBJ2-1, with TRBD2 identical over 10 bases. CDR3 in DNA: TGCAGCGTTGAAGGTCGGGCTAGCGGGAGCAATGAGCAGTTCTTC. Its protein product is CSVEGRASGSNEQFF.